Listed below are T cell receptor beta chains from one sample, sequenced in a study of T-cell reconstitution after alpha-beta-depleted transplantation in children. TCRdb analysed the PCR reads with MiXCR anew, one entry per CDR3 protein. Here the sample spans about 110,000 distinct CDR3 sequences, approximately 6.9% being singletons. The sample in question was PBMCs, mostly from graft donor cells, obtained 360 days after TCRalphabeta/CD19-depleted stem cell transplant. Receptors originate from a male patient between 2 and 10 years old who had a stem cell transplant for acute lymphoblastic leukemia, so the T cells may come from the graft donor. Both conserved end residues are part of each CDR3. The D gene is left open where the match is weak. The size field is filled for only some rows; it gives once, few, many or a size class.

CAWSVLGSSYEQYF,TGTGCCTGGAGTGTACTGGGCAGCTCCTACGAGCAGTACTTC,14,TRBV30,NA,TRBJ2-7,NA
CASSRLGGGDSGTGELFF,TGCGCCAGCAGCCGATTAGGGGGCGGGGACTCGGGAACCGGGGAGCTGTTTTTT,18,TRBV4-3,NA,TRBJ2-2,NA
CASRGDGNSNQPQHF,TGTGCCAGCAGAGGGGACGGGAATAGCAATCAGCCCCAGCATTTT,15,TRBV2,few,TRBJ1-5,NA
CSVEDQQGVAYEQYF,TGCAGCGTTGAAGATCAACAGGGCGTAGCCTACGAGCAGTACTTC,15,TRBV29-1,many,TRBJ2-7,NA
CSARPDGYYEQYF,TGCAGTGCTAGACCGGACGGGTACTACGAGCAGTACTTC,13,TRBV20-1,few,TRBJ2-7,NA
CASSLDYSQAFF,TGCGCCAGCAGCCTCGACTACAGTCAAGCTTTCTTT,12,TRBV4-3,NA,TRBJ1-1,NA
CASSLTGQGAGETQYF,TGTGCCAGCAGCTTGACTGGACAGGGGGCAGGGGAGACCCAGTACTTC,16,TRBV5-6,NA,TRBJ2-5,TRBD1
CASSYRGGRQVYGYTF,TGTGCCAGCAGTTACAGGGGCGGCAGACAGGTCTATGGCTACACCTTC,16,TRBV6-2/TRBV6-3,many,TRBJ1-2,NA
CASSDPGVNTEAFF,TGTGCCAGCAGTGATCCAGGAGTGAACACTGAAGCTTTCTTT,14,TRBV25-1,many,TRBJ1-1,NA
CASSKGRLSEQYF,TGTGCCAGCAGTAAAGGCAGGTTAAGCGAGCAGTACTTC,13,TRBV27,many,TRBJ2-7,NA
CASTDGTGRSNQPQHF,TGTGCCAGCACCGACGGGACAGGGAGGAGCAATCAGCCCCAGCATTTT,16,TRBV6-1,once,TRBJ1-5,TRBD1
CASSLLSRAGANVLTF,TGTGCCAGCAGTTTATTAAGCAGGGCCGGGGCCAACGTCCTGACTTTC,16,TRBV27,few,TRBJ2-6,NA
CASSLAPYEQYF,TGTGCCAGCAGCTTAGCGCCCTACGAGCAGTACTTC,12,TRBV7-9,many,TRBJ2-7,NA
CASSLTPLTYEQYF,TGTGCCAGCAGTTTAACCCCCTTAACCTACGAGCAGTACTTC,14,TRBV27,few,TRBJ2-7,NA
CASSQEIPSYEQYF,TGCGCCAGCAGCCAAGAGATCCCCTCCTACGAGCAGTACTTC,14,TRBV4-3,NA,TRBJ2-7,NA
CASMSPHNEQFF,TGTGCCAGCATGTCACCACACAATGAGCAGTTCTTC,12,TRBV6-2/TRBV6-3,many,TRBJ2-1,NA